This T cell receptor (beta chain) was identified in a study of blood T cell repertoires in COVID-19. Per the original methods: Scientists estimated how many nucleated cells there were by amplifying reference gene primers. Using immunoSEQ multiplex PCR, the repertoire was profiled, and TCRdb retains in-frame clones only, with some absent. V and J calls and clone size are given by that table; D and trimming were obtained from the DNA. The sample contains 250,000 to 300,000 clones, 65% to 85% of which appear only once. V dropped 4 bases and J dropped 1 base, with 6 bases sitting between them. CDR3 size: 13 residues.

The gene calls are TRBV23-1 and TRBJ2-3; the D is unclear. TRBV23-1 carries the ORF label, with uncertain function. Material: peripheral blood. This TCR came from an elderly man with acute or convalescent COVID-19. The CDR3 spells CASSPLRTDTQYF. CDR3 DNA: TGCGCCAGCAGTCCTCTTCGCACAGATACGCAGTATTTT.